This record looks at one TCR beta chain sequence and its context. No antigen is known for it. The CDR3 runs 16 residues. Per germline, CDR1 SGHRS and CDR2 YFSETQ. Trimming took off 4 bases at V and 2 bases at J, with 19 bases between the two ends. This specimen comes from a study of cytomegalovirus exposure and HLA in healthy donors. Study as a whole: Early release data held 85 million to 95 million unique TCRs from HLA-typed donors. The Caucasian-associated ancestry cluster contained approximately 81% of the approximately 410 genotyped donors.

The PCR contained 60 Vbeta and 13 Jbeta primers. Some clones are missing from TCRdb's copy, which holds only in-frame ones; the method was immunoSEQ multiplex PCR. Among 140,000 or so clones listed, 88% were seen once. The study's findings and limits: Testing in vitro showed a few CMV-associated chains specific for CMV antigens.

The sample comprised PBMCs. The V call is TRBV5-1, the J call TRBJ2-7, with no clear D. This clonotype originated in a middle-aged woman in good health and CMV-seronegative. The CDR3 DNA reads as TGCGCCAGCAGCCCGGAGAATGGCGGTTTGACCTACGAGCAGTACTTC. Amino acid sequence: CASSPENGGLTYEQYF.